The rows below give T cell receptor beta chains drawn from one sample of a study of T cell responses to AZD1222 COVID-19 vaccine. Clones were read by immunoSEQ multiplex PCR, and TCRdb kept only the in-frame ones, dropping some. The sample has approximately 190,000 clones, approximately 91% seen once. The sequencing used peripheral blood, collected on day 0 of AZD1222 vaccination. Receptors were obtained from an adult in good health. Both conserved end residues are part of each CDR3. Fields, in order: V gene, D gene, clone size, J gene, CDR3 DNA, CDR3 protein. A D gene is named only where the DNA matches it firmly. Size is stated for part of the rows, as once, few or many counts, or as a class when the clone is expanded.

v_call: TRBV6-5; d_call: NA; clone_size: NA; j_call: TRBJ2-5; cdr3_nt: TGTGCCAGCAGTTACTTCGGGGGAGCGGCCCCAGAGACCCAGTACTTC; cdr3_aa: CASSYFGGAAPETQYF
v_call: TRBV6-1; d_call: TRBD1; clone_size: NA; j_call: TRBJ2-3; cdr3_nt: TGTGCCAGCAGTTCCCAGGGGGCCGGGGCAGATACGCAGTATTTT; cdr3_aa: CASSSQGAGADTQYF
v_call: TRBV7-6; d_call: TRBD1; clone_size: few; j_call: TRBJ2-2; cdr3_nt: TGTGCCAGCAGCTTAACGCACAGGGGAAACACCGGGGAGCTGTTTTTT; cdr3_aa: CASSLTHRGNTGELFF
v_call: TRBV19; d_call: TRBD1; clone_size: NA; j_call: TRBJ1-4; cdr3_nt: TGTGCCAGTAGTGACAGGGGACGTGCAACTAATGAAAAACTGTTTTTT; cdr3_aa: CASSDRGRATNEKLFF
v_call: TRBV10-3; d_call: NA; clone_size: NA; j_call: TRBJ2-7; cdr3_nt: TGTGCCATCAGCCGACAGACCTACGAGCAGTACTTC; cdr3_aa: CAISRQTYEQYF
v_call: TRBV7-8; d_call: NA; clone_size: NA; j_call: TRBJ2-5; cdr3_nt: TGTGCCAGCACCTCCCCGATCGGCTCGGCCCAGTACTTC; cdr3_aa: CASTSPIGSAQYF
v_call: TRBV7-2; d_call: NA; clone_size: NA; j_call: TRBJ1-1; cdr3_nt: TGTGCCAGCAGCTCAAGGACCGGCTCGAACACTGAAGCTTTCTTT; cdr3_aa: CASSSRTGSNTEAFF
v_call: TRBV9; d_call: NA; clone_size: NA; j_call: TRBJ2-1; cdr3_nt: TGTGCCAGCAGCGTAGCGGTAGCCGCCTACAATGAGCAGTTCTTC; cdr3_aa: CASSVAVAAYNEQFF
v_call: TRBV4-3; d_call: NA; clone_size: once; j_call: TRBJ1-4; cdr3_nt: TGCGCCAGCAGCCAGGGCGGCCCCGGAGAAAAACTGTTTTTT; cdr3_aa: CASSQGGPGEKLFF
v_call: TRBV10-1; d_call: TRBD2; clone_size: NA; j_call: TRBJ2-7; cdr3_nt: TGCGCCAGCAGTCGACTAGCGGGGGACGAGAGCTCCTACGAGCAGTACTTC; cdr3_aa: CASSRLAGDESSYEQYF
v_call: TRBV3-1/TRBV3-2; d_call: NA; clone_size: NA; j_call: TRBJ2-7; cdr3_nt: TGTGCCAGCAGCCAAGAGTCTGGGGGTAATGAATTC; cdr3_aa: CASSQESGGNEF
v_call: TRBV18; d_call: NA; clone_size: NA; j_call: TRBJ2-7; cdr3_nt: TGTGCCAGCTCAAGAGAAGGACAGATCACCTACGAGCAGTACTTC; cdr3_aa: CASSREGQITYEQYF
v_call: TRBV6-5; d_call: TRBD1; clone_size: NA; j_call: TRBJ1-2; cdr3_nt: TGTGCCAGCACCTGGGGGACAGGGGAAATGAGAGGCTACACCTTC; cdr3_aa: CASTWGTGEMRGYTF
v_call: TRBV5-1; d_call: TRBD1; clone_size: NA; j_call: TRBJ2-3; cdr3_nt: TGCGCCAGCAGCTTGGACCCGGTGGGACAGGGGAACGCAGATACGCAGTATTTT; cdr3_aa: CASSLDPVGQGNADTQYF
v_call: TRBV6-1; d_call: NA; clone_size: NA; j_call: TRBJ2-2; cdr3_nt: TGTGCCAGCAGTGAATTGTCTAAAGGGTATGGCGGGGAGCTGTTTTTT; cdr3_aa: CASSELSKGYGGELFF
v_call: TRBV19; d_call: NA; clone_size: NA; j_call: TRBJ1-1; cdr3_nt: TGTGCCAGTATCTCCTTGGGACAACTGAACACTGAAGCTTTCTTT; cdr3_aa: CASISLGQLNTEAFF
v_call: TRBV5-1; d_call: NA; clone_size: NA; j_call: TRBJ1-1; cdr3_nt: TGCGCCAGCAGCTTGGACAGAGTGAACACTGAAGCTTTCTTT; cdr3_aa: CASSLDRVNTEAFF
v_call: TRBV9; d_call: NA; clone_size: NA; j_call: TRBJ2-2; cdr3_nt: TGTGCCAGCAGCGTGCTAGACTACACCGGGGAGCTGTTTTTT; cdr3_aa: CASSVLDYTGELFF
v_call: TRBV4-3; d_call: TRBD2; clone_size: NA; j_call: TRBJ2-3; cdr3_nt: TGCGCCAGCAGTGCGACTAGCGGGGGGAATGGGGATACGCAGTATTTT; cdr3_aa: CASSATSGGNGDTQYF
v_call: TRBV7-9; d_call: NA; clone_size: NA; j_call: TRBJ2-7; cdr3_nt: TGTGCCAGCAGCTTAGAGAGTTTCGGGAGCTTTTCCTACGAGCAGTACTTC; cdr3_aa: CASSLESFGSFSYEQYF
v_call: TRBV19; d_call: NA; clone_size: once; j_call: TRBJ1-6; cdr3_nt: TGTGCCAGTAGTATAGGAACGGCAGTGAATTCACCCCTCCACTTT; cdr3_aa: CASSIGTAVNSPLHF
v_call: TRBV27; d_call: NA; clone_size: once; j_call: TRBJ1-4; cdr3_nt: TGTGCCAGCAGTCCCGCGGGGAGAGGGCTGTTTTTT; cdr3_aa: CASSPAGRGLFF
v_call: TRBV7-6; d_call: TRBD1; clone_size: NA; j_call: TRBJ2-7; cdr3_nt: TGTGCCAGCAGCAGCCCGGGACAGAGTTACGAGCAGTACTTC; cdr3_aa: CASSSPGQSYEQYF
v_call: TRBV2; d_call: NA; clone_size: once; j_call: TRBJ2-3; cdr3_nt: TGTGCCAGCAGTCCACAGGGTATTGGCACAGATACGCAGTATTTT; cdr3_aa: CASSPQGIGTDTQYF
v_call: TRBV6-6; d_call: NA; clone_size: NA; j_call: TRBJ1-6; cdr3_nt: TGTGCCAGCAGCAAACCCGGGGATTCACCCCTCCACTTT; cdr3_aa: CASSKPGDSPLHF
v_call: TRBV2; d_call: TRBD1; clone_size: NA; j_call: TRBJ2-7; cdr3_nt: TGTGCCAGCAGTGAGACAGGGGGCTCCTACGAGCAGTACTTC; cdr3_aa: CASSETGGSYEQYF
v_call: TRBV28; d_call: TRBD1; clone_size: once; j_call: TRBJ2-7; cdr3_nt: TGTGCCAGCAGCTCAGGGGGTACCTACGAGCAGTACTTC; cdr3_aa: CASSSGGTYEQYF
v_call: TRBV19; d_call: NA; clone_size: NA; j_call: TRBJ1-5; cdr3_nt: TGTGCCAGTACCCCGTCGGGAGCGGGCAATCAGCCCCAGCATTTT; cdr3_aa: CASTPSGAGNQPQHF
v_call: TRBV7-6; d_call: NA; clone_size: NA; j_call: TRBJ2-2; cdr3_nt: TGTGCCAGCAGCCACGCTCGATTGACAACGTCCACCGGGGAGCTGTTTTTT; cdr3_aa: CASSHARLTTSTGELFF
v_call: TRBV18; d_call: NA; clone_size: few; j_call: TRBJ1-1; cdr3_nt: TGTGCCAGCTCACCACCTAGACAGTTGAACACTGAAGCTTTCTTT; cdr3_aa: CASSPPRQLNTEAFF
v_call: TRBV19; d_call: NA; clone_size: NA; j_call: TRBJ2-2; cdr3_nt: TGTGCCAGCTTGGACAGCGCGAACACCGGGGAGCTGTTTTTT; cdr3_aa: CASLDSANTGELFF
v_call: TRBV14; d_call: NA; clone_size: once; j_call: TRBJ2-3; cdr3_nt: TGTGCCAGCAGCCAAGATAGACTAAGCACAGATACGCAGTATTTT; cdr3_aa: CASSQDRLSTDTQYF